The 15 T cell receptor beta chains presented below share a single source sample, sequenced in a study of blood T cells in healthy people across ages. Then a second PCR, running about 7 to 11 cycles, was carried out with a sample-barcoded 5' primer and a J-beta primer mix. TCRdb re-derived calls from the 5' RACE reads in MiXCR, one entry per CDR3 protein. The sample carries approximately 850,000 distinct CDR3 sequences, 44% recorded once. Sequenced input: blood. Receptors originate from a man aged 55-75 years in good health.

The chain recombines TRBV6-1 with TRBJ2-7, with D perhaps matching TRBD1 or TRBD2 (5 bases each). The V end was cut by 5 bases, the J end by 0 bases, with 17 bases between. The germline gives CDR1 MNHNS, CDR2 SASEGT. The length of the CDR3 is 16 residues. The CDR3 loop is CASSPEVRGISYEQYF. CDR3 bases: TGTGCCAGCAGTCCCGAGGTGAGGGGTATCTCCTACGAGCAGTACTTC.

This chain joins TRBV28 and TRBJ2-4, with D perhaps TRBD2 (7 bases). The CDR3 contains 15 residues. Germline lookup yields CDR1 MDHEN and CDR2 SYDVKM. The V end was cut by 3 bases, the J end by 13 bases, with 22 bases between. The DNA of the CDR3 is TGTGCCAGCAGTTTTATGGGGGGGGGCTACAATGAGCAGTACTTC. It translates to CASSFMGGGYNEQYF. The variable domain in full, completed from reference TRBV28 and TRBJ2-4, reads DVKVTQSSRYLVKRTGEKVFLECVQDMDHENMFWYRQDPGLGLRLIYFSYDVKMKEKGDIPEGYSVSREKKERFSLILESASTNQTSMYLCASSFMGGGYNEQYFGAGTRLSVL.

This clonotype was found once. One junction end disagrees with the germline gene, perhaps due to a read error. This chain links TRBV5-1 with TRBJ1-6, with D tentatively TRBD1 (6 bases). The CDR3 is 14 residues long. Per germline, CDR1 SGHRS and CDR2 YFSETQ. The CDR3 region has the DNA TGCGCCAGCAGTTCAGGGGATATGAATTCACCCCCCCACTTT. This gives the protein CASSSGDMNSPPHF.

The chain recombines TRBV6-6 with TRBJ1-1, with 9 bases that match TRBD1. CDR1 MNHNY and CDR2 SVGAGI come from the germline V gene (reference sequence). The V and J ends lost 3 bases and 6 bases, in that order; junction bases with no gene match: 11. The CDR3 spans 16 residues. The CDR3 spells CASSYSLGQGISEAFF. The CDR3, as DNA: TGTGCCAGCAGTTATTCCCTGGGACAGGGTATATCTGAAGCTTTCTTT.

The chain combines TRBV20-1 with TRBJ2-1; 12 bases match TRBD2. Germline V CDR1 and CDR2: DFQATT, SNEGSKA (reference sequence). V shed 0 bases and J 8 bases; nucleotides not matched to a gene: 5. This CDR3 is built from 15 residues. CDR3 protein: CSARDLLAGGDEQFF. The CDR3 coding sequence is TGCAGTGCTAGAGATCTACTAGCGGGGGGTGATGAGCAGTTCTTC.

The rearrangement uses TRBV7-9 and TRBJ1-1, with D hard to call. This CDR3 spans 13 amino acids. Germline V gene sequence: CDR1 SEHNR, CDR2 FQNEAQ (reference sequence). V lost 1 base, J lost 7 bases, and 10 bases lay in between. In DNA form, the CDR3 reads TGTGCCAGCAGCTTAGGTGGCGCGGGTGAAGCTTTCTTT. Translation: CASSLGGAGEAFF.

This clonotype was seen a handful of times. The chain is built from TRBV7-2 and TRBJ1-1; D ambiguous. Trimming removed 3 bases from V and 11 bases from J, with 13 bases in between. Germline loops: CDR1 SGHTA, CDR2 FQGNSA. The CDR3 totals 12 residues. The CDR3 loop is CASSLAHANAFF. The CDR3 nucleotides read TGTGCCAGCAGCTTGGCCCACGCGAACGCTTTCTTT.

V usage is TRBV21-1 and J usage is TRBJ2-5; TRBD2 is taken as the D call from the table, unchecked against the DNA. TRBV21-1 is a known pseudogene. This CDR3 has 16 residues. The CDR3 here is CASSKVWAGRQETQYF. CDR3 DNA sequence: TGTGCCAGCAGCAAAGTTTGGGCAGGGAGGCAAGAGACCCAGTACTTC.

The chain joins TRBV12-3 or TRBV12-4 to TRBJ1-4; 9 bases are shared with TRBD1. The CDR3 runs 13 residues. The J segment lost 8 bases and the V segment lost 8 bases, leaving 6 bases of the junction unmatched. CDR3 sequence: CASQWTGDEKLFF. As DNA, the CDR3 is TGTGCCAGCCAATGGACAGGGGACGAAAAACTGTTTTTT.

CDR3 in amino acids: CASLQTVSQETQYF. The CDR3 DNA reads as TGTGCCAGCCTCCAGACGGTTAGCCAAGAGACCCAGTACTTC. V is TRBV7-2 and J is TRBJ2-5; D not certain. Trimming took 8 bases from V and 1 from J, leaving 14 bases between them. The CDR3 is 14 amino acids. Germline assignment: CDR1 SGHTA and CDR2 FQGNSA.

The rearrangement joins TRBV20-1 to TRBJ1-6; perhaps TRBD1 as D (5 bases). Per germline, CDR1 DFQATT and CDR2 SNEGSKA (reference sequence). This CDR3 contains 13 residues. V lost 5 bases and J lost 7, with 12 bases in between. The CDR3 nucleotides are TGCAGTGCTTATATGGGGGGAAATTCACCCCTCCACTTT. It yields the protein CSAYMGGNSPLHF.

In this sample, this clonotype turned up many times. One junction end does not reproduce the germline sequence, and a read error may be involved. The chain combines TRBV7-2 with TRBJ1-2, with TRBD1 identical over 12 bases. In germline, CDR1 is SGHTA, CDR2 FQGNSA. The CDR3 spans 14 residues. CDR3 in DNA: TGCGCCAGCAGCTTGGGACAGGGGGCCTATGGCTACACCTTC. Its translation: CASSLGQGAYGYTF.

The rearrangement uses TRBV4-3 and TRBJ1-2, with TRBD1 matching 7 bases. The CDR3 runs to 17 residues. V trimming: 1 base; J trimming: 4 bases; junction bases outside the gene matches: 12. The germline V gene has CDR1 LGHNA and CDR2 YSLEER. CDR3 sequence: CASSQGPDRAELYGYTF. The CDR3 coding sequence is TGCGCCAGCAGCCAAGGTCCCGACAGGGCTGAGCTCTATGGCTACACCTTC.

This clonotype was seen a handful of times. This sequence joins TRBV7-2 and TRBJ2-1, with D possibly TRBD1 on 8 matching bases. V was clipped by 1 base and J by 10 bases, with 14 bases between them. Germline loops: CDR1 SGHTA, CDR2 FQGNSA. The CDR3 is made up of 14 amino acids. CDR3 region: CASSLGTGRGEQFF. DNA for the CDR3: TGTGCCAGCAGCTTAGGGACAGGGAGGGGGGAGCAGTTCTTC.

CDR3 amino acids: CASSEWGNRNQPQHF. The DNA for the CDR3 is TGTGCCAGCAGTGAATGGGGGAACCGAAATCAGCCCCAGCATTTT. The chain employs TRBV6-1 and TRBJ1-5; tentative D call: TRBD1 (5 bases). The germline CDR1 and CDR2 sequences are MNHNS and SASEGT. The germline V and J ends were trimmed by 2 bases and 4 bases, with 12 bases remaining between them. This CDR3 is 15 amino acids long.